One sample yielded the 18 T cell receptor beta chains listed below, sequenced in a study of blood T cell repertoires in COVID-19. TCRdb's table, derived via immunoSEQ multiplex PCR, lists solely in-frame clones and lacks some. This sample has 200,000 to 250,000 clones, with about 84% found just once. Sequencing was performed on peripheral blood. The receptors stem from a woman older than 75 with COVID-19, enrolled during active disease.

CDR3 sequence (DNA): TGCGCCAGCAGCCAAGATTCCGCTAGCGGGAGTATGAAGACCCAGTACTTC. It is translated as CASSQDSASGSMKTQYF. J is TRBJ2-5 and V is TRBV4-1, with 10 bases lining up with TRBD2. Germline V gene sequence: CDR1 MGHRA, CDR2 YSYEKL. Trimming cost V 0 bases and J 6 bases; bases outside gene matches: 10. This CDR3 comprises 17 residues.

The chain is built from TRBV19 and TRBJ1-6, with a tentative D call TRBD1 (5 bases). The length of the CDR3 is 14 residues. Germline values: CDR1 LNHDA, CDR2 SQIVND (reference sequence). V dropped 3 bases and J dropped 11 bases, with 14 bases sitting between them. The CDR3 protein is CASSIGQGQPPLHF. Written as DNA, the CDR3 is TGTGCCAGTAGTATTGGCCAGGGCCAACCACCCCTCCACTTT. Together with reference TRBV19 and TRBJ1-6, the CDR3 gives the full variable domain: DGGITQSPKYLFRKEGQNVTLSCEQNLNHDAMYWYRQDPGQGLRLIYYSQIVNDFQKGDIAEGYSVSREKKESFPLTVTSAQKNPTAFYLCASSIGQGQPPLHFGNGTRLTVT.

The chain employs TRBV4-1 and TRBJ1-4, with D possibly matching TRBD1 (5 bases). The CDR3 has 16 amino acids. The V end lost 2 bases, the J end lost 8 bases, and 18 bases lay between the germline ends. Germline assignment: CDR1 MGHRA and CDR2 YSYEKL. CDR3 sequence: CASSQSGGGTEEKLFF. The CDR3 DNA follows: TGCGCCAGCAGCCAATCCGGCGGGGGAACGGAGGAAAAACTGTTTTTT.

The chain recombines TRBV7-8 with TRBJ2-1; 12 bases fit TRBD2. Germline lookup yields CDR1 SGHVS and CDR2 FQNEAQ. The ends lost 5 bases at V and 5 bases at J; junction bases unmatched: 7. This CDR3 spans 16 amino acids. CDR3 bases: TGTGCCAGCAGCCGTCTAGCGGGGGGGCGTAACAATGAGCAGTTCTTC. Translation gives CASSRLAGGRNNEQFF.

The chain links TRBV3-1 (or the pseudogene TRBV3-2) to TRBJ1-5; D possibly corresponds to TRBD1 (5 bases). This CDR3 has 13 amino acids. With 4 bases removed from V and 6 bases from J, the gap between germline ends came to 10 bases. CDR1 is LGHDT and CDR2 is YNNKEL in the germline V gene (reference sequence). CDR3 coding DNA: TGTGCCAGCAGCCTCCAGGGCCGTCAGCCCCAGCATTTT. Its translation is CASSLQGRQPQHF.

The chain is built from TRBV3-1 (or the pseudogene TRBV3-2) and TRBJ1-6, with 11 bases aligning to TRBD1. The V gene end was trimmed by 5 bases and the J gene end by 9 bases; junction bases not matched to a gene: 3. The CDR3 runs to 14 residues. Germline V CDR1 and CDR2: LGHDT, YNNKEL (reference sequence). The CDR3 loop reads CASSAGTGGSPLHF. CDR3 sequence (DNA): TGTGCCAGCAGCGCCGGGACAGGGGGTTCACCCCTCCACTTT.

V usage is TRBV7-9 and J usage is TRBJ1-1; the D gene is possibly TRBD1 (6 bases). The V gene lost 1 base and the J gene lost 6 bases, with 15 bases spanning the gap. The CDR3 consists of 15 residues. The V gene's germline CDR1 is SEHNR and CDR2 FQNEAQ (reference sequence). CDR3 bases: TGTGCCAGCAGCTTAGGGGGGGGCAGGGCCCCTGAAGCTTTCTTT. It is translated as CASSLGGGRAPEAFF.

The sample holds one count of this clone. The chain recombines TRBV3-1 (or the pseudogene TRBV3-2) with TRBJ2-7, with D unresolved. The germline V and J ends were trimmed by 3 bases and 5 bases, with 11 bases remaining between them. CDR1 LGHDT and CDR2 YNNKEL come from the germline V gene (reference sequence). The CDR3 consists of 13 residues. The DNA for the CDR3 is TGTGCCAGCAGCCAGAGCGTGGGTAACGAGCAGTACTTC. Translation gives CASSQSVGNEQYF.

The V and J genes are TRBV3-1 (or the pseudogene TRBV3-2) and TRBJ2-5, with 12 bases lining up with TRBD2. V lost 4 bases to trimming and J lost 5 bases; unmatched junction nucleotides: 8. This CDR3 contains 16 residues. CDR1 is LGHDT, CDR2 YNNKEL, per germline (reference sequence). CDR3 coding DNA: TGTGCCAGCAGCCCGACTAGCGGGAGTCGAGGGGAGACCCAGTACTTC. Protein sequence: CASSPTSGSRGETQYF.

The chain joins TRBV7-2 to TRBJ2-7, with 15 nucleotides matching TRBD2. CDR3 length: 15 amino acids. V trimming: 5 bases; J trimming: 6 bases; junction bases outside the gene matches: 5. Germline assignment: CDR1 SGHTA and CDR2 FQGNSA. In DNA, the CDR3 is TGTGCCAGCAGCCCCGGGACTAGCGGGAGGAGCGAGCAGTACTTC. Residues: CASSPGTSGRSEQYF.

V and J are TRBV6-6 and TRBJ1-1; D is ambiguous. This CDR3 contains 13 residues. The ends were cut back, 0 bases at V and 6 bases at J, with 8 bases in the middle. Germline loops: CDR1 MNHNY, CDR2 SVGAGI (reference sequence). The CDR3 DNA is TGTGCCAGCAGTTACTCGAGTTCCGCTGAAGCTTTCTTT. It translates to CASSYSSSAEAFF.

The rearrangement links TRBV28 to TRBJ2-5; D possibly corresponds to TRBD2 (8 bases). CDR3 length: 18 residues. The germline gives CDR1 MDHEN, CDR2 SYDVKM. Trimming took 6 bases from V and 1 from J, leaving 24 bases between them. The CDR3 region is CASRGGQSGTRLQETQYF. For the CDR3, the DNA is TGTGCCAGCAGGGGGGGACAGTCCGGGACTAGACTCCAAGAGACCCAGTACTTC. Complete variable domain (other parts from reference TRBV28 and TRBJ2-5): DVKVTQSSRYLVKRTGEKVFLECVQDMDHENMFWYRQDPGLGLRLIYFSYDVKMKEKGDIPEGYSVSREKKERFSLILESASTNQTSMYLCASRGGQSGTRLQETQYFGPGTRLLVL.

The CDR3 loop is CASSLPEVAEAFF. In DNA form, the CDR3 reads TGTGCCAGCAGTTTACCGGAGGTGGCTGAAGCTTTCTTT. The chain carries TRBV12-3 or TRBV12-4 and TRBJ1-1, with D uncertain. CDR3 length equals 13 residues. V was clipped by 2 bases and J by 6 bases, with 10 bases between them.

This clone was picked up a small number of times. The CDR3 is CASSQYLEQYF. Here the CDR3 DNA reads TGTGCCAGCAGCCAATATTTGGAGCAGTACTTC. The chain couples TRBV14 to TRBJ2-7, with D uncertain. CDR3 size: 11 residues. With 2 bases removed from V and 7 bases from J, the gap between germline ends came to 6 bases. Germline V gene sequence: CDR1 SGHDN, CDR2 FVKESK.

This chain joins TRBV5-4 and TRBJ1-2; no reliable D call. The ends were cut back, 0 bases at V and 6 bases at J, with 9 bases in the middle. The CDR3 spans 13 residues. The germline CDR1 and CDR2 sequences are SGHNT and YYREEE (reference sequence). The CDR3 region has the DNA TGTGCCAGCAGCTTGGGGGAGGGTGATGGCTACACCTTC. It translates to CASSLGEGDGYTF.

The rearrangement joins TRBV6-4 to TRBJ2-1; perhaps TRBD2 as D (6 bases). The CDR3 has 17 amino acids. The V end lost 4 bases, the J end lost 2 bases, and 18 bases lay between the germline ends. Per germline, CDR1 MRHNA and CDR2 SNTAGT. The CDR3 DNA sequence: TGTGCCAGCAGTGCCCAGCCAGTTGGCGGGGCCTACAATGAGCAGTTCTTC. As protein: CASSAQPVGGAYNEQFF.

This chain connects TRBV11-2 to TRBJ2-5, with 9 bases fitting TRBD2. CDR1 and CDR2 from the germline V gene are SGHAT and FQNNGV. The CDR3 covers 13 residues. J lost 5 bases, V lost 7 bases, and 5 bases had no gene match. CDR3 amino acids: CASTEGLAETQYF. CDR3 sequence (DNA): TGTGCCAGCACCGAAGGACTAGCGGAGACCCAGTACTTC. Looking up the rest from reference TRBV11-2 and TRBJ2-5 gives the full variable domain: EAGVAQSPRYKIIEKRQSVAFWCNPISGHATLYWYQQILGQGPKLLIQFQNNGVVDDSQLPKDRFSAERLKGVDSTLKIQPAKLEDSAVYLCASTEGLAETQYFGPGTRLLVL.

This chain connects TRBV15 to TRBJ2-1; D call uncertain. Looked up from germline, CDR1 is LNHNV and CDR2 is YYDKDF (reference sequence). V was trimmed by 3 bases and J by 0 bases, leaving 6 bases between them. The CDR3 loop spans 14 amino acids. The CDR3 loop reads CATSRPSSYNEQFF. CDR3 in DNA: TGTGCCACCAGCAGGCCCAGCTCCTACAATGAGCAGTTCTTC.